This T cell receptor (beta chain) is drawn from a study of beta chain features in type 1 diabetes. This CDR3 has 15 residues. V was cut by 2 bases and J by 0 bases, with 10 bases left in between. Germline values: CDR1 ENHRY, CDR2 SYGVKD. Study results and caveats: In all four CD4+ subsets, TCRB CDR3 length was significantly, moderately reduced in type 1 diabetes. Since sequencing was performed on cDNA, cells with high TCR expression could be over-represented.

Regarding this clone: Its antigen is undetermined.

Since all of the isolated RNA was reverse transcribed, expressed TCRB transcripts were what got sequenced. Some 4 million reads were obtained on average from naive, central memory and regulatory T cell samples. Data came from immunoSEQ multiplex PCR; TCRdb stores just in-frame clones and leaves some out. The table shows about 300,000 clones, with approximately 12% occurring only once. Source material: naive CD4+ T cells from blood. The receptor was derived from a woman between 18 and 29 years old with type 1 diabetes. This chain joins TRBV10-3 and TRBJ1-2; the D is unclear. The CDR3 is CAISEREGSNYGYTF. The CDR3, as DNA: TGTGCCATCAGTGAGCGGGAGGGTTCTAACTATGGCTACACCTTC.